What follows are 17 T cell receptor beta chains derived from one specimen sequenced in a study of immune heterogeneity within non-small cell lung tumors. Multiplex PCR amplified TCR beta CDR3 with 32 V and 13 J primers. TCRdb ran MiXCR on the multiplex PCR reads and lists one entry per CDR3 protein. The table lists 15,000 to 20,000 distinct CDR3 sequences, 28% of them singletons, with less than 4.5% in the top ten. With around 600 ng used per sample, the template was genomic DNA from bulk tumor. Doctors removed several biopsies from each primary tumor during surgery, keeping them far apart. Curative operations were performed on patients who had untreated, newly diagnosed non-small cell lung cancer. Sequenced: lung tumor tissue. The receptors were sampled from a man aged 40-49 years with non-small cell lung cancer.

The table lists this clonotype with a few counts. This chain uses TRBV5-4 with TRBJ2-7; weak D call: TRBD1 (6 bases). Trimming took 0 bases from V and 4 from J, leaving 17 bases between them. In germline, CDR1 is SGHNT, CDR2 YYREEE (reference sequence). The length of the CDR3 is 16 residues. CDR3 nucleotide sequence: TGTGCCAGCAGCTTGGGGACCCCAGGGGCTGGGTACGAGCAGTACTTC. This encodes CASSLGTPGAGYEQYF. The complete variable domain, with remaining parts taken from reference TRBV5-4 and TRBJ2-7, reads ETGVTQSPTHLIKTRGQQVTLRCSSQSGHNTVSWYQQALGQGPQFIFQYYREEENGRGNFPPRFSGLQFPNYSSELNVNALELDDSALYLCASSLGTPGAGYEQYFGPGTRLTVT.

The chain joins TRBV5-4 to TRBJ2-2; a weak D match, TRBD1 (5 bases). V dropped 4 bases and J dropped 5 bases, with 12 bases sitting between them. From germline, CDR1 is SGHNT and CDR2 YYREEE (reference sequence). The CDR3 sequence is 14 residues long. CDR3 amino acids: CASSVQGETGELFF. The CDR3 DNA is TGTGCCAGCAGCGTCCAGGGTGAGACCGGGGAGCTGTTTTTT.

Concerning this clonotype: It may be a read error: a sequence one base away is much more abundant. The V call is TRBV7-2, the J call TRBJ2-1; 10 bases line up with TRBD2. The CDR3 covers 15 residues. Germline V gene sequence: CDR1 SGHTA, CDR2 FQGNSA. This CDR3 reads CSSSLGGTSVGEQFF. The CDR3 bases are TGTTCCAGCAGCTTAGGAGGGACTAGCGTGGGTGAGCAGTTCTTC.

Many counts were recorded for this clonotype. V and J are TRBV11-3 and TRBJ2-1; 8 nucleotides align to TRBD2. Trimming at V came to 5 bases and at J to 4 bases, leaving 7 bases not matched to a gene. The CDR3 is made up of 15 amino acids. The germline V gene encodes CDR1 SGHNT and CDR2 YENEEA. CDR3 protein: CASSRTSGFYNEQFF. The CDR3 coding sequence is TGTGCCAGCAGCCGAACTAGCGGATTTTACAATGAGCAGTTCTTC.

Ten or more counts support this clonotype. V usage is TRBV6-2 or TRBV6-3 and J usage is TRBJ1-3; D perhaps matches TRBD1 (5 bases). The CDR3 extends over 15 amino acids. In germline, CDR1 is MNHEY, CDR2 SVGEGT. V gave up 2 bases and J gave up 4 bases, with 12 bases separating them. CDR3 DNA sequence: TGTGCCAGCAGTTACCATCCAGGGTCCGGAAACACCATATATTTT. It codes for CASSYHPGSGNTIYF.

This clonotype turned up a few times. V usage is TRBV2 and J usage is TRBJ2-4; D gene unclear. CDR3 length equals 13 residues. V was shortened by 7 bases and J by 7 bases, with 14 bases between the two germline ends. The V gene's germline CDR1 is SNHLY and CDR2 FYNNEI. CDR3 loop: CASNPIVGNIQYF. The CDR3 DNA follows: TGTGCCAGCAACCCGATCGTTGGGAACATTCAGTACTTC.

This clonotype appeared many times. This sequence joins TRBV5-6 and TRBJ2-1, with TRBD1 as a possible D gene (6 bases). CDR3 size: 15 residues. V lost 4 bases and J lost 7, with 18 bases in between. CDR1 and CDR2 from the germline V gene are SGHDT and YYEEEE. This CDR3 is CASSLKNRDWNEQFF. In DNA form, the CDR3 reads TGTGCCAGCAGCCTTAAGAACAGGGATTGGAATGAGCAGTTCTTC.

The chain employs TRBV5-6 and TRBJ1-2, with 9 bases that match TRBD1. Germline V gene lookup returns CDR1 SGHDT and CDR2 YYEEEE. V shed 4 bases, J shed 2 bases, and the junction held 9 bases outside the gene matches. The CDR3 is made up of 16 amino acids. CDR3 DNA sequence: TGTGCCAGCAGCACGGCGGGGACAGGGATCAACTATGGCTACACCTTC. Protein product: CASSTAGTGINYGYTF. The variable domain in full, with the rest retrieved from reference TRBV5-6 and TRBJ1-2, is DAGVTQSPTHLIKTRGQQVTLRCSPKSGHDTVSWYQQALGQGPQFIFQYYEEEERQRGNFPDRFSGHQFPNYSSELNVNALLLGDSALYLCASSTAGTGINYGYTFGSGTRLTVV.

This clonotype was counted ten times or more. The V and J genes are TRBV30 and TRBJ1-2; no reliable D call. V was clipped by 4 bases and J by 13 bases, with 16 bases between them. The germline CDR1 and CDR2 sequences are GTSNPN and SVGIG (reference sequence). The CDR3 is made up of 11 amino acids. The CDR3 bases are TGTGCCTGGAAATACACAAGGGTTTTCACCTTC. Translated, it gives CAWKYTRVFTF.

As to this clonotype: A much larger clone differs by one base, so this may be a read error. The chain joins TRBV9 to TRBJ1-5; TRBD1 matches at 7 bases. CDR1 SGDLS and CDR2 YYNGEE come from the germline V gene. The CDR3 is 14 residues long. The CDR3 DNA is TGTACCAGCAGCGCGGGACAGTGGGATCAGCCCCAGCATTTT. This translates into CTSSAGQWDQPQHF.

On this clonotype itself: A much larger clone differs from this one at a single base, so this may be a read error. The chain couples TRBV6-5 to TRBJ2-7; D is undetermined. With 2 bases removed from V and 1 base from J, the gap between germline ends came to 15 bases. The germline V gene has CDR1 MNHEY and CDR2 SVGAGI. This CDR3 comprises 16 residues. Here the CDR3 DNA reads TGTGCCAGCAGTTACAGCCGACTCGTACCTTCCTACGAGCAGTACTTC. Translation gives CASSYSRLVPSYEQYF.

Of note for this clonotype: A much bigger clone sits one base away, suggesting this may be a read error. This chain uses TRBV6-1 with TRBJ1-2; 9 nucleotides match TRBD1. The V and J ends lost 6 bases and 10 bases, in that order; junction bases with no gene match: 12. The CDR3 is 14 amino acids. Germline CDR1 MNHNS, CDR2 SASEGT. In DNA form, the CDR3 reads TGTGCCAGCAGAGATTACAGGGGGCGGAATGTCTACACCTTC. Translating it yields CASRDYRGRNVYTF.

At least ten counts were recorded for this clonotype. The V gene is TRBV10-3, the J gene TRBJ1-5; D not resolved. V was clipped by 5 bases and J by 0 bases, with 2 bases between them. The CDR3 loop spans 12 amino acids. CDR1 and CDR2 from the germline V gene are ENHRY and SYGVKD. CDR3 sequence (DNA): TGTGCCATCAGTAATAGCAATCAGCCCCAGCATTTT. Residues: CAISNSNQPQHF.

This clonotype was seen many times. The chain employs TRBV4-3 and TRBJ2-7, with a weak D call TRBD2 (5 bases). CDR1 and CDR2 (germline): LGHNA, YSLEER. Trimming removed 0 bases at V and 6 bases at J, with 12 bases between. The CDR3 is 14 amino acids. The CDR3 spells CASSQELTTSEQYF. The DNA of the CDR3 is TGCGCCAGCAGCCAAGAACTCACTACTAGCGAGCAGTACTTC.

The chain carries TRBV20-1 and TRBJ2-5; tentative D call: TRBD1 (6 bases). Germline lookup yields CDR1 DFQATT and CDR2 SNEGSKA (reference sequence). The V end was cut by 5 bases, the J end by 5 bases, with 21 bases between. This CDR3 is 15 amino acids long. CDR3: CSAFTGQTFGETQYF. The CDR3 DNA follows: TGCAGTGCTTTTACCGGACAGACGTTTGGGGAGACCCAGTACTTC.

In its sample, this clonotype was seen a few times. CDR3 nucleotides: TGTGCCTGGACTCAAAGGAGTGACTACACCGGGGAGCTGTTTTTT. It specifies CAWTQRSDYTGELFF. This rearrangement joins TRBV30 to TRBJ2-2, with unresolved D. Germline assignment: CDR1 GTSNPN and CDR2 SVGIG (reference sequence). The CDR3 spans 15 residues. V lost 4 bases and J 3 bases, leaving 15 bases between the germline ends.

In the case of this clonotype: A much larger clonotype is one base distant, so this may be a read error. V usage is TRBV30 and J usage is TRBJ1-2, with TRBD1 identical over 8 bases. Germline-derived CDR1 and CDR2 are GTSNPN and SVGIG (reference sequence). The length of the CDR3 is 14 residues. V was pared by 8 bases and J by 0 bases, with 8 bases of the junction left unmatched. CDR3 protein: CAPGGGGANYGYTF. The CDR3 nucleotides are TGTGCCCCAGGGGGCGGGGGCGCTAACTATGGCTACACCTTC.